Shown below are 10 T cell receptor beta chains from a single sample sequenced in a study of blood T cell repertoires in COVID-19. Here immunoSEQ multiplex PCR was the method, and the copy in TCRdb shows in-frame clones only, minus some. The profile shows under 150,000 clones, around nine tenths of them singletons. The sequencing input was PBMCs or T cells enriched from blood (not recorded which). The receptors stem from a woman in her twenties or thirties with acute COVID-19.

V usage is TRBV2 and J usage is TRBJ1-1, with D possibly being TRBD1 (5 bases). Per germline, CDR1 SNHLY and CDR2 FYNNEI. V gave up 6 bases and J gave up 4 bases, with 12 bases separating them. The CDR3 contains 13 residues. The chain's CDR3 is CASRKQAPTEAFF. The CDR3 DNA sequence: TGTGCCAGCAGGAAACAGGCCCCCACTGAAGCTTTCTTT.

V gene TRBV12-2 combines with J gene TRBJ1-1. TRBV12-2 is flagged as a pseudogene. The CDR3 covers 14 residues. The CDR3 here is CASRFGAMNTEAFF. CDR3 DNA sequence: TGTGCAAGTCGCTTCGGTGCTATGAACACTGAAGCTTTCTTT.

This sequence joins TRBV19 and TRBJ1-2; possible D gene TRBD1, 5 bases. The V and J ends lost 3 bases and 0 bases respectively, with 8 bases between them. CDR3 length: 14 amino acids. Germline V gene sequence: CDR1 LNHDA, CDR2 SQIVND (reference sequence). This CDR3 reads CASSMGGANYGYTF. The DNA for the CDR3 is TGTGCCAGTAGTATGGGAGGGGCTAACTATGGCTACACCTTC. The full variable domain, in which reference TRBV19 and TRBJ1-2 provide the parts outside the CDR3, is DGGITQSPKYLFRKEGQNVTLSCEQNLNHDAMYWYRQDPGQGLRLIYYSQIVNDFQKGDIAEGYSVSREKKESFPLTVTSAQKNPTAFYLCASSMGGANYGYTFGSGTRLTVV.

V and J are TRBV5-6 and TRBJ1-2; TRBD1 matches at 7 bases. V lost 4 bases to trimming and J lost 5 bases; unmatched junction nucleotides: 14. CDR1 SGHDT and CDR2 YYEEEE come from the germline V gene. The CDR3 is made up of 16 amino acids. The CDR3, as DNA: TGTGCCAGCAGCCTGACGACAGGGACACCTATTTATGGCTACACCTTC. Protein product: CASSLTTGTPIYGYTF.

This chain joins TRBV2 and TRBJ2-1, with TRBD2 matching 7 bases. The germline V gene encodes CDR1 SNHLY and CDR2 FYNNEI. The CDR3 extends over 14 amino acids. Germline trimming cut 7 bases from V and 8 bases from J; bases unmatched to any gene: 11. CDR3 sequence reads: CASNRVGGFYEQFF. In DNA, the CDR3 is TGTGCCAGCAACCGAGTGGGAGGGTTCTATGAGCAGTTCTTC.

V and J are TRBV4-2 and TRBJ2-1; 7 nucleotides match TRBD2. CDR1 is LGHNA, CDR2 YNFKEQ, per germline. The trim removed 0 bases at V and 8 bases at J, leaving 7 bases unmatched. The CDR3 loop spans 15 amino acids. CDR3 bases: TGTGCCAGCAGCCAAGATGGGTCTAGCGGTTATGAGCAGTTCTTC. Protein sequence: CASSQDGSSGYEQFF.

This clone appeared once. The chain has TRBV29-1 and TRBJ2-7; maybe TRBD2 (5 bases). The length of the CDR3 is 12 residues. Germline V gene data show CDR1 as SQVTM and CDR2 as ANQGSEA. The V gene lost 6 bases and the J gene lost 4 bases, with 13 bases spanning the gap. CDR3 residues: CSVRLGDYEQYF. CDR3 in DNA: TGCAGCGTCCGGTTGGGAGATTACGAGCAGTACTTC.

V gene TRBV30 combines with J gene TRBJ2-7; D may be TRBD2 (5 bases). Between the trimmed V and J ends, which lost 8 bases and 4 bases, there was a span of 12 bases. Looked up from germline, CDR1 is GTSNPN and CDR2 is SVGIG (reference sequence). CDR3 length: 11 amino acids. The CDR3 DNA sequence: TGTGCCGGTAGACGGGATTACGAGCAGTACTTC. This gives the protein CAGRRDYEQYF.

The rearrangement joins TRBV19 to TRBJ1-2; weak D call: TRBD1 (6 bases). The germline V gene encodes CDR1 LNHDA and CDR2 SQIVND (reference sequence). The CDR3 has 14 amino acids. The V and J ends lost 5 bases and 3 bases respectively, with 13 bases between them. CDR3 nucleotide sequence: TGTGCCAGTAGTCGCCTGGACAGTTACTATGGCTACACCTTC. It is translated as CASSRLDSYYGYTF.

This clone was observed once. CDR3 nucleotide sequence: TGTGCCAGCAGCTTAGATATGGCGGGAGGGCCCGAGCAGTTCTTC. Protein product: CASSLDMAGGPEQFF. The rearrangement uses TRBV11-2 and TRBJ2-1, with TRBD2 matching 9 bases. With 0 bases clipped from V and 10 bases from J, the junction kept 7 bases outside the gene matches. Germline V gene sequence: CDR1 SGHAT, CDR2 FQNNGV. The CDR3 has 15 amino acids.